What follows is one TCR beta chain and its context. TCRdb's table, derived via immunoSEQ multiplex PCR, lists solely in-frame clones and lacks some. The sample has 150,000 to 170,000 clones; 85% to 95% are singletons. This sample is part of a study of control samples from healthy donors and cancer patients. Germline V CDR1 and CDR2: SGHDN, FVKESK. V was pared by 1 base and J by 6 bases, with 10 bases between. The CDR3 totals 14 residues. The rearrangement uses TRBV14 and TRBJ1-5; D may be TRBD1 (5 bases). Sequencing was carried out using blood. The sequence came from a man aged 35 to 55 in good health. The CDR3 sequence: CASSQGRGGQPQHF. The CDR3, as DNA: TGTGCCAGCAGCCAAGGGCGGGGGGGTCAGCCCCAGCATTTT.